This T cell receptor beta chain comes out of a study of T cell responses to AZD1222 COVID-19 vaccine. Assay used: immunoSEQ multiplex PCR; TCRdb lists only in-frame clones, some missing. This sample has 120,000 or so clones; more than 70% occur once, and the top ten carry about 1.6%. As for this clone: Its antigen is undetermined.

General study findings and limits: Clonal diversity was possibly underestimated; the donors were predominantly white British and more often female. The repertoires were collected only after the peak T cell response. Of spike-specific TCRs, nearly half reportedly target regions left unmutated in variants. Along spike, vaccine-associated CD4 TCRs were found throughout, with dominance at 160-218 and 743-854.

From germline, CDR1 is SQVTM and CDR2 ANQGSEA. Unmatched junction bases numbered 12, after V lost 7 bases and J lost 3 bases. The CDR3 is made up of 15 amino acids. This specimen was peripheral blood, taken on day 0 of AZD1222 vaccination. The clonotype comes from an adult in good health. The chain employs TRBV29-1 and TRBJ2-3, with 8 bases matching TRBD2. The CDR3 here is CSAGAGSGRTDTQYF. The CDR3 region has the DNA TGCAGCGCCGGAGCGGGGAGCGGGAGAACAGATACGCAGTATTTT.